This T cell receptor (beta chain) was identified during a study of T cell repertoires in cytomegalovirus infection. Study information: Public TCR beta signatures marked donors with CMV infection and the matching HLA. The study's findings and limits: Ex vivo, HLA-C-restricted CMV-specific TCR beta clonotypes prevailed over the rest of the response. Carriers of CMV plus the relevant HLA were identified by cumulative public TCR beta family frequency.

As regards this clonotype: What it binds is unknown.

In germline, CDR1 is MNHEY, CDR2 SMNVEV (reference sequence). This CDR3 spans 15 amino acids. V dropped 3 bases and J dropped 7 bases, with 13 bases sitting between them. TCRdb reprocessed the reads with MiXCR, giving one entry per CDR3 protein. The table records nearly 550,000 distinct CDR3 sequences, more than 15% of them present only once. The clonotype originates from a human donor in good health (CMV status not recorded). Some clones in this sample may be carry-over from other donors' samples. The chain is built from TRBV27 and TRBJ1-6; D is unresolved. Material: CD8+ T cells from PBMCs. CDR3 bases: TGTGCCAGCAGTTTGGCAGGAGGTTGGAATTCACCCCTCCACTTT. It is translated as CASSLAGGWNSPLHF.